These 24 T cell receptor beta chains originate from one sample sequenced in a study of blood T cell repertoires in COVID-19. The method was immunoSEQ multiplex PCR; TCRdb's version includes in-frame clones alone and lacks a portion of them. The repertoire includes about 210,000 clones, roughly 84% of them detected once, and approximately 7.3% sits in the top ten. Sequenced material: PBMCs or T cells enriched from blood (not recorded which). The receptors originated from a man under 40 in a cohort exposed to, infected with or recovered from COVID-19 (not recorded which).

The table lists this clone with a count of one. This sequence joins TRBV27 and TRBJ1-1; tentative D call: TRBD1 (6 bases). V was cut by 5 bases and J by 11 bases, with 15 bases left in between. The length of the CDR3 is 12 residues. Germline V CDR1 and CDR2: MNHEY, SMNVEV (reference sequence). The CDR3 loop reads CASSIGTGRAFF. CDR3 in DNA: TGTGCCAGCAGTATCGGAACAGGGCGGGCTTTCTTT.

The CDR3 spells CASSLTDMSRKLFF. CDR3 in DNA: TGTGCCAGCTCACTGACAGATATGAGTAGAAAACTGTTTTTT. This chain joins TRBV18 and TRBJ1-4; D possibly corresponds to TRBD1 (5 bases). V lost 4 bases, J lost 10 bases, and 16 bases lay in between. The CDR3 spans 14 residues. CDR1 is KGHSH and CDR2 is LQKENI in the germline V gene.

The chain employs TRBV4-1 and TRBJ2-3; 10 positions match TRBD2. Per the germline V gene, CDR1 is MGHRA and CDR2 is YSYEKL. V dropped 0 bases and J dropped 2; count of bases not matched to a gene: 5. The length of the CDR3 is 17 residues. CDR3 coding DNA: TGCGCCAGCAGCCAAGATCGTCTAGCGGGAGCCACAGATACGCAGTATTTT. Its translation is CASSQDRLAGATDTQYF.

The V gene is TRBV11-3, the J gene TRBJ2-7; 13 bases match TRBD2. This CDR3 has 19 residues. Germline V gene sequence: CDR1 SGHNT, CDR2 YENEEA. Unmatched junction bases numbered 18, after V lost 3 bases and J lost 7 bases. The CDR3 sequence: CASSFTPAGLAGHLREQYF. The CDR3 coding sequence is TGTGCCAGCAGCTTCACCCCCGCGGGACTAGCGGGGCACCTACGGGAGCAGTACTTC. Complete variable domain (other parts from reference TRBV11-3 and TRBJ2-7): EAGVVQSPRYKIIEKKQPVAFWCNPISGHNTLYWYLQNLGQGPELLIRYENEEAVDDSQLPKDRFSAERLKGVDSTLKIQPAELGDSAVYLCASSFTPAGLAGHLREQYFGPGTRLTVT.

The chain has TRBV11-3 and TRBJ2-7; maybe TRBD1 (6 bases). The CDR3 spans 14 residues. V was clipped by 4 bases and J by 7 bases, with 17 bases between them. CDR1 is SGHNT, CDR2 YENEEA, per germline. The CDR3 DNA reads TGTGCCAGCAGCTCTCTTAAATGGGGGCATGAGCAGTACTTC. As protein: CASSSLKWGHEQYF.

V is TRBV9 and J is TRBJ2-7; D call uncertain. This CDR3 comprises 13 residues. V was cut by 0 bases and J by 7 bases, with 11 bases left in between. CDR1 SGDLS and CDR2 YYNGEE come from the germline V gene. DNA of the CDR3: TGTGCCAGCAGCGTAGCCAGGTTTGGAGAGCAGTACTTC. It specifies CASSVARFGEQYF.

This rearrangement joins TRBV7-9 to TRBJ2-7; 7 nucleotides align to TRBD1. The V gene end was trimmed by 5 bases and the J gene end by 4 bases; junction bases not matched to a gene: 11. There are 15 residues in the CDR3. The V gene's germline CDR1 is SEHNR and CDR2 FQNEAQ (reference sequence). This CDR3 is CASSLLKTGSYEQYF. CDR3 in DNA: TGTGCCAGCAGCCTCTTAAAGACAGGGTCTTACGAGCAGTACTTC. The whole variable domain, remainder taken from reference TRBV7-9 and TRBJ2-7, is DTGVSQNPRHKITKRGQNVTFRCDPISEHNRLYWYRQTLGQGPEFLTYFQNEAQLEKSRLLSDRFSAERPKGSFSTLEIQRTEQGDSAMYLCASSLLKTGSYEQYFGPGTRLTVT.

The chain has TRBV7-9 and TRBJ1-2; D unresolved. The germline V and J ends were trimmed by 5 bases and 10 bases, with 11 bases remaining between them. The length of the CDR3 is 11 residues. Germline values: CDR1 SEHNR, CDR2 FQNEAQ (reference sequence). The CDR3 loop is CASSQQSSYTF. CDR3 nucleotides: TGTGCCAGCAGCCAACAGTCGTCCTACACCTTC.

The rearrangement uses TRBV28 and TRBJ1-1, with 11 bases fitting TRBD1. Germline V gives CDR1 MDHEN, CDR2 SYDVKM. J gave up 7 bases and V 0 bases, and 1 base lay outside the gene matches. There are 14 residues in the CDR3. CDR3 residues: CASSLWGTGGEAFF. As DNA, the CDR3 is TGTGCCAGCAGTTTATGGGGGACAGGGGGTGAAGCTTTCTTT. Full variable domain (missing parts from reference TRBV28 and TRBJ1-1): DVKVTQSSRYLVKRTGEKVFLECVQDMDHENMFWYRQDPGLGLRLIYFSYDVKMKEKGDIPEGYSVSREKKERFSLILESASTNQTSMYLCASSLWGTGGEAFFGQGTRLTVV.

The chain recombines TRBV28 with TRBJ1-3; 8 nucleotides line up with TRBD1. J gave up 0 bases and V 4 bases, and 5 bases lay outside the gene matches. CDR1 is MDHEN, CDR2 SYDVKM, per germline. This CDR3 is built from 16 residues. CDR3 sequence (DNA): TGTGCCAGCAGTTCGACAGGGGAGAGCTCTGGAAACACCATATATTTT. It encodes CASSSTGESSGNTIYF.

V is TRBV28 and J is TRBJ1-1; the D is unclear. V was clipped by 6 bases and J by 2 bases, with 7 bases between them. The CDR3 totals 12 residues. The germline gives CDR1 MDHEN, CDR2 SYDVKM. The CDR3 DNA follows: TGTGCCAGCAGGTCGGTAAACACTGAAGCTTTCTTT. This codes for CASRSVNTEAFF.

The genes are TRBV10-3 and TRBJ1-1, with 8 bases fitting TRBD1. This CDR3 has 16 residues. V lost 2 bases and J lost 0; bases outside the gene matches: 5. Germline lookup yields CDR1 ENHRY and CDR2 SYGVKD. The CDR3: CAISERQGYLNTEAFF. DNA for the CDR3: TGTGCCATCAGTGAGAGACAGGGGTATCTGAACACTGAAGCTTTCTTT.

The chain uses TRBV5-4 and TRBJ2-1, with 14 bases aligning to TRBD2. Germline V gene lookup returns CDR1 SGHNT and CDR2 YYREEE (reference sequence). The V segment lost 3 bases and the J segment 3 bases; nucleotides outside the gene matches: 5. The CDR3 loop spans 17 amino acids. The CDR3 DNA sequence: TGTGCCAGCAGCTCGGGACTAGCGGGAGCGGGCTACAATGAGCAGTTCTTC. Encoded protein: CASSSGLAGAGYNEQFF.

The chain has TRBV19 and TRBJ2-1, with TRBD1 identical over 8 bases. Germline V gene data show CDR1 as LNHDA and CDR2 as SQIVND (reference sequence). V lost 5 bases and J lost 6; bases outside the gene matches: 9. This CDR3 contains 15 residues. This chain's CDR3 is CASSLVFTGGNEQFF. The CDR3 coding sequence is TGTGCCAGTAGTCTTGTCTTCACAGGGGGCAATGAGCAGTTCTTC.

The CDR3 region is CASSPGGRYNEQFF. Here the CDR3 DNA reads TGTGCCAGCAGCCCAGGGGGGAGATACAATGAGCAGTTCTTC. J is TRBJ2-1 and V is TRBV7-2; D is possibly TRBD1 (7 bases). Per germline, CDR1 SGHTA and CDR2 FQGNSA. The CDR3 has 14 residues. Trimming cost V 5 bases and J 4 bases, with 12 bases left between them.

The genes are TRBV10-3 and TRBJ2-1; D is ambiguous. CDR1 and CDR2 from the germline V gene are ENHRY and SYGVKD. CDR3 length: 13 amino acids. Trimming took 6 bases from V and 3 from J, leaving 9 bases between them. CDR3 amino acids: CAISATGYNEQFF. DNA of the CDR3: TGTGCCATCAGCGCGACGGGCTACAATGAGCAGTTCTTC.

The chain recombines TRBV6-2 or TRBV6-3 with TRBJ2-1; TRBD2 matches 11 bases. The CDR3 contains 15 residues. V gave up 2 bases and J gave up 13 bases; unmatched junction bases: 10. The germline CDR1 and CDR2 sequences are MNHEY and SVGEGT. CDR3 protein: CASSYRTSGPSFQFF. DNA of the CDR3: TGTGCCAGCAGTTACCGGACTAGCGGGCCCTCTTTTCAGTTCTTC.

This clone showed up just once. The gene calls are TRBV3-1 (or the pseudogene TRBV3-2) and TRBJ2-5; 11 positions agree with TRBD2. With V trimmed by 0 bases and J by 5 bases, 8 bases remained unmatched. This CDR3 has 17 residues. Looked up from germline, CDR1 is LGHDT and CDR2 is YNNKEL (reference sequence). The CDR3 DNA reads TGTGCCAGCAGCCAAGATGTCCATAGCGGGAGGGGGGAGACCCAGTACTTC. Its translation is CASSQDVHSGRGETQYF.

This chain uses TRBV18 with TRBJ2-1; 8 bases are shared with TRBD2. J lost 6 bases, V lost 4 bases, and 11 bases had no gene match. The CDR3 sequence is 16 residues long. Germline V gives CDR1 KGHSH, CDR2 LQKENI. CDR3 DNA: TGTGCCAGCTCACTTAAAAGCGGGAGACAGAGCAATGAGCAGTTCTTC. Its translation: CASSLKSGRQSNEQFF.

This rearrangement joins TRBV6-5 to TRBJ2-2; tentatively, D is TRBD1 (6 bases). The CDR3 has 12 residues. Germline loops: CDR1 MNHEY, CDR2 SVGAGI. Trimming shortened V by 7 bases and J by 4 bases, and 7 bases separated the two germline ends. CDR3 in DNA: TGTGCCAGCAAGGGGGTCACCGGGGAGCTGTTTTTT. Amino acids: CASKGVTGELFF.

V usage is TRBV18 and J usage is TRBJ2-7, with a weak D call TRBD1 (5 bases). The CDR3 has 15 residues. V was trimmed by 6 bases and J by 0 bases, leaving 15 bases between them. Germline CDR1 and CDR2: KGHSH and LQKENI. CDR3 sequence: CASSPEQVSSYEQYF. In DNA, the CDR3 is TGTGCCAGCTCCCCAGAACAGGTTAGCTCCTACGAGCAGTACTTC.

Many counts were recorded for this clone. The gene calls are TRBV7-3 and TRBJ2-2, with a weak D call TRBD2 (6 bases). V lost 5 bases, J lost 5 bases, and 18 bases lay in between. The CDR3 is made up of 16 amino acids. Germline-derived CDR1 and CDR2 are SGHTA and FQGTGA. The CDR3 reads CASSPSDRSGTGELFF. The DNA of the CDR3 is TGTGCCAGCAGCCCTAGCGATAGGTCGGGAACCGGGGAGCTGTTTTTT.

CDR3 region: CASSSLNSPLHF. CDR3 DNA sequence: TGTGCCAGCAGCTCGCTAAATTCACCCCTCCACTTT. This chain links TRBV12-3 or TRBV12-4 with TRBJ1-6; D ambiguous. The V end was cut by 6 bases, the J end by 7 bases, with 7 bases between. This CDR3 contains 12 residues.

The chain couples TRBV7-8 to TRBJ2-7; tentatively, D is TRBD1 (6 bases). V was pared by 2 bases and J by 7 bases, with 15 bases between. Germline-derived CDR1 and CDR2 are SGHVS and FQNEAQ. This CDR3 is 14 amino acids long. CDR3 in DNA: TGTGCCAGCAGCTTAATCCGCGGACAGCCTGAGCAGTACTTC. Protein: CASSLIRGQPEQYF. The variable domain in full, completed from reference TRBV7-8 and TRBJ2-7, reads GAGVSQSPRYKVAKRGQDVALRCDPISGHVSLFWYQQALGQGPEFLTYFQNEAQLDKSGLPSDRFFAERPEGSVSTLKIQRTQQEDSAVYLCASSLIRGQPEQYFGPGTRLTVT.